The 29 T cell receptor beta chains below were found in one sample sequenced in a study of blood T cell repertoires in COVID-19 (dated by TCRdb to between 2020 and 2021). Preparation of the library involved the immunoSEQ multiplex PCR assay. The immuneACCESS repertoire file appears here via TCRdb, limited to in-frame rearrangements. These files lack a portion of the clones; in checked studies, under half of the deficit traces to unresolved V genes, and the cause of the others is not known. This sample gives about 110,000 clones in total; 85% to 90% of them show up just once. The leading ten clones occupy approximately 4.5% of the sample. The source material was peripheral blood. The receptors were sampled from a woman aged 45 to 65 with acute or convalescent COVID-19.

V is TRBV2 and J is TRBJ1-2, with 7 nucleotides matching TRBD1. V was pared by 8 bases and J by 3 bases, with 6 bases of the junction left unmatched. The germline CDR1 and CDR2 sequences are SNHLY and FYNNEI. The CDR3 totals 13 residues. The CDR3 bases are TGTGCCAGCTCCAGGGGGGAGGACTATGGCTACACCTTC. It codes for CASSRGEDYGYTF. The full variable domain, rest sourced from reference TRBV2 and TRBJ1-2, is EPEVTQTPSHQVTQMGQEVILRCVPISNHLYFYWYRQILGQKVEFLVSFYNNEISEKSEIFDDQFSVERPDGSNFTLKIRSTKLEDSAMYFCASSRGEDYGYTFGSGTRLTVV.

J is TRBJ2-4 and V is TRBV12-1; the table's D call, TRBD2, was not checked against the DNA. TRBV12-1 is an annotated pseudogene. CDR3 size: 18 residues. This CDR3 is CASTLRNPGVWAKNIQYF. In nucleotides, the CDR3 is TGTGCCAGCACCCTCCGCAACCCGGGAGTATGGGCCAAAAACATTCAGTACTTC.

This chain uses TRBV12-3 or TRBV12-4 with TRBJ2-7; no reliable D call. V was pared by 4 bases and J by 10 bases, with 14 bases between. The CDR3 consists of 12 residues. Written as DNA, the CDR3 is TGTGCCAGCAGTTCTAAGAGGCCCTACCAGTACTTC. This gives the protein CASSSKRPYQYF.

Ten or more counts support this clone. The V call is TRBV6-4, the J call TRBJ2-1; 8 bases are a match to TRBD2. V lost 4 bases and J lost 1; bases outside the gene matches: 3. This CDR3 is built from 15 residues. From germline, CDR1 is MRHNA and CDR2 SNTAGT. The CDR3 sequence: CASSVAGGSYNEQFF. CDR3 nucleotides: TGTGCCAGCAGTGTGGCGGGGGGATCCTACAATGAGCAGTTCTTC.

This clone was recorded once. The rearrangement links TRBV7-2 to TRBJ2-1; 10 nucleotides line up with TRBD2. The CDR3 has 14 amino acids. CDR1 SGHTA and CDR2 FQGNSA come from the germline V gene. The V and J ends lost 7 bases and 8 bases, in that order; junction bases with no gene match: 8. The CDR3 coding sequence is TGTGCCAGCACCTCTCCCGGACTAGCGGATGAGCAGTTCTTC. Protein product: CASTSPGLADEQFF.

The chain employs TRBV2 and TRBJ1-1; D gene ambiguous. There are 12 residues in the CDR3. The V end was cut by 3 bases, the J end by 1 base, with 3 bases between. CDR1 and CDR2 (germline): SNHLY, FYNNEI. CDR3 loop: CASSDKNTEAFF. The CDR3 nucleotides read TGTGCCAGCAGTGACAAGAACACTGAAGCTTTCTTT. The full variable domain, with the rest looked up from reference TRBV2 and TRBJ1-1, is EPEVTQTPSHQVTQMGQEVILRCVPISNHLYFYWYRQILGQKVEFLVSFYNNEISEKSEIFDDQFSVERPDGSNFTLKIRSTKLEDSAMYFCASSDKNTEAFFGQGTRLTVV.

The V gene is TRBV7-2, the J gene TRBJ1-3; D is unresolved. This CDR3 is built from 14 residues. The ends were cut back, 4 bases at V and 2 bases at J, with 9 bases in the middle. The germline V gene has CDR1 SGHTA and CDR2 FQGNSA. CDR3 residues: CASSSGLPGNTIYF. The CDR3 DNA sequence: TGTGCCAGCAGCTCCGGACTTCCTGGAAACACCATATATTTT. Full variable domain (missing parts from reference TRBV7-2 and TRBJ1-3): GAGVSQSPSNKVTEKGKDVELRCDPISGHTALYWYRQSLGQGLEFLIYFQGNSAPDKSGLPSDRFSAERTGGSVSTLTIQRTQQEDSAVYLCASSSGLPGNTIYFGEGSWLTVV.

The CDR3 loop is CASSPQGWGEAFF. In DNA form, the CDR3 reads TGTGCCAGCAGCCCGCAGGGGTGGGGCGAAGCTTTCTTT. The chain combines TRBV7-8 with TRBJ1-1; maybe TRBD1 (6 bases). The CDR3 is 13 residues long. Germline CDR1 SGHVS, CDR2 FQNEAQ. V was pared by 5 bases and J by 8 bases, with 15 bases between.

V gene TRBV7-9 combines with J gene TRBJ1-4; 9 bases are shared with TRBD1. Trimming took 5 bases from V and 7 from J; bases not matched to a gene: 14. The CDR3 is 17 residues long. Germline V gene data show CDR1 as SEHNR and CDR2 as FQNEAQ (reference sequence). The CDR3 DNA follows: TGTGCCAGCAGCCCTAGGACAGGGGTAGCGAGCGGTGAAAAACTGTTTTTT. Translating gives CASSPRTGVASGEKLFF. The variable domain in full, with the rest retrieved from reference TRBV7-9 and TRBJ1-4, is DTGVSQNPRHKITKRGQNVTFRCDPISEHNRLYWYRQTLGQGPEFLTYFQNEAQLEKSRLLSDRFSAERPKGSFSTLEIQRTEQGDSAMYLCASSPRTGVASGEKLFFGSGTQLSVL.

The chain carries TRBV28 and TRBJ2-2; 9 bases map to TRBD1. The CDR3 runs 14 residues. V gave up 6 bases and J gave up 6 bases; unmatched junction bases: 5. Germline CDR1 and CDR2: MDHEN and SYDVKM. This CDR3 is CASRDRGIAGELFF. The CDR3 DNA reads as TGTGCCAGCAGGGACAGGGGAATCGCCGGGGAGCTGTTTTTT.

This sequence joins TRBV19 and TRBJ1-3, with D possibly matching TRBD1 (5 bases). Germline CDR1 reads LNHDA; CDR2 reads SQIVND (reference sequence). The CDR3 runs to 14 residues. Trimming stripped 4 bases from V and 2 bases from J, with 9 bases between. The CDR3 protein is CASSNGGTGNTIYF. The CDR3 region has the DNA TGTGCCAGTAGTAACGGGGGGACTGGAAACACCATATATTTT. The full variable domain, its missing parts supplied by reference TRBV19 and TRBJ1-3, is DGGITQSPKYLFRKEGQNVTLSCEQNLNHDAMYWYRQDPGQGLRLIYYSQIVNDFQKGDIAEGYSVSREKKESFPLTVTSAQKNPTAFYLCASSNGGTGNTIYFGEGSWLTVV.

This chain connects TRBV6-1 to TRBJ1-4, with 9 bases that match TRBD1. Unmatched junction bases numbered 9, after V lost 0 bases and J lost 10 bases. CDR1 and CDR2 from the germline V gene are MNHNS and SASEGT. The length of the CDR3 is 16 residues. For the CDR3, the DNA is TGTGCCAGCAGTGAAGCGGTAACGGACAGGGGCCGAAAACTGTTTTTT. As protein: CASSEAVTDRGRKLFF.

The chain uses TRBV28 and TRBJ2-3; TRBD1 is a possible D gene (5 bases). The ends were cut back, 6 bases at V and 4 bases at J, with 17 bases in the middle. The CDR3 is made up of 15 amino acids. CDR1 and CDR2 from the germline V gene are MDHEN and SYDVKM. CDR3 amino acids: CASSIRVGLPDTQYF. Here the CDR3 DNA reads TGTGCCAGCAGCATCAGGGTCGGTCTCCCAGATACGCAGTATTTT. The full variable domain, its missing parts supplied by reference TRBV28 and TRBJ2-3, is DVKVTQSSRYLVKRTGEKVFLECVQDMDHENMFWYRQDPGLGLRLIYFSYDVKMKEKGDIPEGYSVSREKKERFSLILESASTNQTSMYLCASSIRVGLPDTQYFGPGTRLTVL.

The CDR3 protein is CASSKLGEGPKNLNQPQHF. The CDR3 DNA reads TGTGCCAGCAGTAAACTTGGGGAGGGCCCTAAAAACCTTAATCAGCCCCAGCATTTT. The chain joins TRBV21-1 to TRBJ1-5. TRBV21-1 is described as a pseudogene. The CDR3 spans 19 residues.

For the CDR3, the DNA is TGTGCCAGCAGCCCCACTCGAGGTGAAAAACTGTTTTTT. Protein product: CASSPTRGEKLFF. The V and J genes are TRBV7-8 and TRBJ1-4; no definite D call. CDR1 and CDR2 (germline): SGHVS, FQNEAQ. This CDR3 is built from 13 residues. Trimming removed 5 bases at V and 7 bases at J, with 11 bases between.

The V and J genes are TRBV2 and TRBJ1-6, with 7 bases matching TRBD1. The CDR3 is made up of 13 amino acids. V shed 6 bases, J shed 9 bases, and the junction held 5 bases outside the gene matches. Per the germline V gene, CDR1 is SNHLY and CDR2 is FYNNEI. CDR3 in DNA: TGTGCCAGCAGAGAGGGGGCGGGTTCACCCCTCCACTTT. This codes for CASREGAGSPLHF. The full variable domain, completed using reference TRBV2 and TRBJ1-6, is EPEVTQTPSHQVTQMGQEVILRCVPISNHLYFYWYRQILGQKVEFLVSFYNNEISEKSEIFDDQFSVERPDGSNFTLKIRSTKLEDSAMYFCASREGAGSPLHFGNGTRLTVT.

This sequence joins TRBV6-5 and TRBJ2-1; possibly TRBD1 for D (6 bases). The CDR3 runs to 13 residues. Germline V CDR1 and CDR2: MNHEY, SVGAGI. Trimming took off 2 bases at V and 5 bases at J, with 7 bases between the two ends. CDR3 DNA sequence: TGTGCCAGCAGTTACCGGACAGACAATGAGCAGTTCTTC. Translating it yields CASSYRTDNEQFF.

The V gene is TRBV5-5, the J gene TRBJ2-7; TRBD1 matches 9 bases. Looked up from germline, CDR1 is SGHKS and CDR2 is YYEKEE (reference sequence). The junction had 6 bases not matched to a gene; V was cut back by 0 bases and J by 2 bases. The CDR3 loop spans 16 amino acids. In DNA, the CDR3 is TGTGCCAGCAGCTTGGGTAGTGGGACAGGGACCTACGAGCAGTACTTC. This translates into CASSLGSGTGTYEQYF.

CDR3: CASRPQGATSTEAFF. The CDR3 bases are TGTGCCAGCAGACCACAGGGGGCGACGAGCACTGAAGCTTTCTTT. This chain links TRBV2 with TRBJ1-1; TRBD1 matches at 9 bases. CDR1 is SNHLY and CDR2 is FYNNEI in the germline V gene. This CDR3 comprises 15 residues. V was clipped by 6 bases and J by 4 bases; unmatched bases: 9.

The chain couples TRBV18 to TRBJ2-1; possible D gene TRBD1, 6 bases. The CDR3 has 16 amino acids. The germline V and J ends were trimmed by 4 bases and 8 bases, with 21 bases remaining between them. CDR1 is KGHSH and CDR2 is LQKENI in the germline V gene. This CDR3 is CASSRPGHSLADEQFF. CDR3 bases: TGTGCCAGCTCACGACCGGGACACTCCCTCGCCGATGAGCAGTTCTTC.

The J gene is TRBJ2-1, the V gene TRBV7-3; TRBD2 aligns across 10 bases. This CDR3 comprises 14 residues. V trimming: 5 bases; J trimming: 11 bases; junction bases outside the gene matches: 9. CDR1 is SGHTA, CDR2 FQGTGA, per germline. The CDR3: CASSPSSGSNKQFF. CDR3 sequence (DNA): TGTGCCAGCAGCCCCTCTAGCGGGAGTAATAAGCAGTTCTTC.

This clone came up once. The V and J genes are TRBV4-1 and TRBJ2-2; tentatively, D is TRBD2 (5 bases). Germline V lookup: CDR1 MGHRA, CDR2 YSYEKL. CDR3 size: 17 residues. V lost 0 bases and J 1 base, leaving 12 bases between the germline ends. The CDR3 sequence: CASSQDREAENTGELFF. CDR3 in DNA: TGCGCCAGCAGCCAAGATCGGGAAGCGGAGAACACCGGGGAGCTGTTTTTT.

V and J are TRBV6-5 and TRBJ2-3; 11 nucleotides agree with TRBD2. Germline values: CDR1 MNHEY, CDR2 SVGAGI. V shed 3 bases and J 6 bases; nucleotides not matched to a gene: 5. The length of the CDR3 is 15 residues. This CDR3 is CASSYRSSGRDTQYF. In DNA form, the CDR3 reads TGTGCCAGCAGTTATAGGTCTAGCGGGAGGGATACGCAGTATTTT.

This chain connects TRBV18 to TRBJ1-2, with 12 bases lining up with TRBD1. CDR3 length equals 16 residues. V dropped 5 bases and J dropped 8; count of bases not matched to a gene: 12. CDR1 KGHSH and CDR2 LQKENI come from the germline V gene. For the CDR3, the DNA is TGTGCCAGCTCATCGAGTCCCGGGACAGGGGGCGGGGGCTACACCTTC. It translates to CASSSSPGTGGGGYTF.

The chain uses TRBV30 and TRBJ1-6; 8 positions agree with TRBD1. V trimming: 0 bases; J trimming: 2 bases; junction bases outside the gene matches: 9. Germline CDR1 and CDR2: GTSNPN and SVGIG (reference sequence). This CDR3 is 18 amino acids long. In nucleotides, the CDR3 is TGTGCCTGGAGTGTACGAGGGACAGGAAGTGCCTATAATTCACCCCTCCACTTT. Translation: CAWSVRGTGSAYNSPLHF. Drawing the rest from reference TRBV30 and TRBJ1-6, the complete variable domain is SQTIHQWPATLVQPVGSPLSLECTVEGTSNPNLYWYRQAAGRGLQLLFYSVGIGQISSEVPQNLSASRPQDRQFILSSKKLLLSDSGFYLCAWSVRGTGSAYNSPLHFGNGTRLTVT.

The chain uses TRBV4-3 and TRBJ1-2, with TRBD1 identical over 12 bases. Germline lookup yields CDR1 LGHNA and CDR2 YSLEER. Losses at the gene ends were 1 base for V and 6 bases for J; bases not matched to a gene: 6. The CDR3 extends over 16 amino acids. DNA of the CDR3: TGCGCCAGCAGCCAAGTACGGGGACAGGGGGCCGATGGCTACACCTTC. Translating it yields CASSQVRGQGADGYTF.

This chain joins TRBV28 and TRBJ1-2; 11 bases match TRBD1. Losses at the gene ends were 6 bases for V and 4 bases for J; bases not matched to a gene: 10. This CDR3 comprises 16 residues. Germline CDR1 reads MDHEN; CDR2 reads SYDVKM. The CDR3 bases are TGTGCCAGCAGCGGGGGGACAGGGGGATTGGGCTATGGCTACACCTTC. This gives the protein CASSGGTGGLGYGYTF.

The chain carries TRBV19 and TRBJ2-3; D gene uncertain. The CDR3 has 14 residues. Germline CDR1 is LNHDA and CDR2 is SQIVND (reference sequence). The V end lost 7 bases, the J end lost 0 bases, and 11 bases lay between the germline ends. DNA of the CDR3: TGTGCCAGTACCCCCGACGGGAGCACAGATACGCAGTATTTT. The encoded protein is CASTPDGSTDTQYF.

This clone appeared once. The V gene is TRBV5-1, the J gene TRBJ1-2, with D possibly being TRBD1 (5 bases). This CDR3 has 12 residues. Germline-derived CDR1 and CDR2 are SGHRS and YFSETQ. The germline V and J ends were trimmed by 2 bases and 6 bases, with 8 bases remaining between them. CDR3 amino acids: CASSFQGDGYTF. DNA for the CDR3: TGCGCCAGCAGCTTCCAGGGCGATGGCTACACCTTC.